This TCR beta chain is from a study of CD8 T cells in Susac syndrome. FACS enriched CD8+ TEMRA cells, while bulk CD8+ and CD4+ were negatively isolated. Roughly 0.45 to 1 ug RNA was reverse transcribed with random hexamers. TCRdb reanalysed the immunoSEQ multiplex PCR reads using MiXCR and keeps one entry per CDR3 protein. Of roughly 140,000 distinct CDR3 sequences in the sample, 94% were seen once. The CDR3 runs to 12 residues. Germline V gene data show CDR1 as LNHNV and CDR2 as YYDKDF (reference sequence). Trimming pared 7 bases from V and 0 bases from J, leaving 3 bases between. The clonotype comes from a human donor with multiple sclerosis. The chain combines TRBV15 with TRBJ2-2, with D unresolved. Sequenced: CD8+ T cells from PBMCs. CDR3 amino acids: CATTPNTGELFF. CDR3 DNA sequence: TGTGCCACCACTCCGAACACCGGGGAGCTGTTTTTT.